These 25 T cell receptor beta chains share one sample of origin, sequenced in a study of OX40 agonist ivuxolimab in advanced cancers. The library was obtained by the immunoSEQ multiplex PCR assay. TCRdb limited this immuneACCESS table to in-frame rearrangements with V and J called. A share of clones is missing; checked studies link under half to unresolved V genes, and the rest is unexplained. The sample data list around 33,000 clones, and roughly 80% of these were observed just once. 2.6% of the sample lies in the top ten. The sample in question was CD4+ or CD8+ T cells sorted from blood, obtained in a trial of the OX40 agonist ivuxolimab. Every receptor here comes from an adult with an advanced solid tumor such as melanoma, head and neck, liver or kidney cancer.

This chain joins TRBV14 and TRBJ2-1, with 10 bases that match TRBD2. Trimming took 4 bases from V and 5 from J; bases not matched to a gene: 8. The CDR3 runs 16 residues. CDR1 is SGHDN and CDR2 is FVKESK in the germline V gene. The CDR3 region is CASSRMSGRGDNEQFF. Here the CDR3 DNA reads TGTGCCAGCAGCCGAATGAGCGGGAGGGGGGACAATGAGCAGTTCTTC.

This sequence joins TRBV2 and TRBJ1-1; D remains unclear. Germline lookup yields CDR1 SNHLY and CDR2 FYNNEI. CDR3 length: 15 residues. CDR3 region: CASQGAVTRNTEAFF. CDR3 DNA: TGTGCGAGCCAAGGAGCGGTGACACGGAACACTGAAGCTTTCTTT.

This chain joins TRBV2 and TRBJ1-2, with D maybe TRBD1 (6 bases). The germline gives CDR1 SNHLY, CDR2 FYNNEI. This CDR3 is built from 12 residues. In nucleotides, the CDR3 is TGTCGACACGGGGGCGAGAACTATGGCTACACCTTC. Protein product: CRHGGENYGYTF.

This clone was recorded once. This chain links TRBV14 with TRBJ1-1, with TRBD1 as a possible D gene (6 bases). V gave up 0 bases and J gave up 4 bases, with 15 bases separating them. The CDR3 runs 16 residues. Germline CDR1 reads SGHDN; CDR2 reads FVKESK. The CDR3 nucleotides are TGTGCCAGCAGCCAAGAGGTTGGGGGGCGGGTCACTGAAGCTTTCTTT. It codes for CASSQEVGGRVTEAFF.

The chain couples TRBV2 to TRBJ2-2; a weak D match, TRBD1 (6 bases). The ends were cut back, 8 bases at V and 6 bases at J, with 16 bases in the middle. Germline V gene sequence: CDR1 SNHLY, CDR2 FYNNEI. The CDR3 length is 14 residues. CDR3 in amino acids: CASSGTPTPGELFF. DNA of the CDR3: TGTGCCAGCTCCGGGACACCAACACCCGGGGAGCTGTTTTTT.

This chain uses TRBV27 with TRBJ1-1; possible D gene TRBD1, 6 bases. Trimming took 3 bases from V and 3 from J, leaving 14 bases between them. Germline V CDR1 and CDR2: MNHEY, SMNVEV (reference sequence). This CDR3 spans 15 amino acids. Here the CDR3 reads CASSFQQGGYTEAFF. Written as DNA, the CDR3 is TGTGCCAGCAGTTTCCAACAGGGTGGGTACACTGAAGCTTTCTTT.

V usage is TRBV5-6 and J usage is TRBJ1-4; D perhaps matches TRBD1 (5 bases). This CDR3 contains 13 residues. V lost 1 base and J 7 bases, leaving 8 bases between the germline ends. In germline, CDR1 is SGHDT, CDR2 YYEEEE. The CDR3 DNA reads TGTGCCAGCAGCTTGTACAGGTTTGAAAAACTGTTTTTT. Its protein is CASSLYRFEKLFF.

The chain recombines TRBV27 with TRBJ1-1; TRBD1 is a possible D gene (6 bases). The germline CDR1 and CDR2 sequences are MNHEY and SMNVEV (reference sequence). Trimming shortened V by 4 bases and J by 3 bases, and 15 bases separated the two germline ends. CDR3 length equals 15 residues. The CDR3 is CASSSQTGGYTEAFF. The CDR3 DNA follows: TGTGCCAGCAGTTCGCAGACAGGCGGGTACACTGAAGCTTTCTTT.

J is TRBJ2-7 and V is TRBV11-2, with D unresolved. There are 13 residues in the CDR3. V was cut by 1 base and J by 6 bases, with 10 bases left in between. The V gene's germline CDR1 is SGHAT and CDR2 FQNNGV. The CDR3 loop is CASSLGFSGEQYF. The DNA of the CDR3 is TGTGCCAGCAGCTTAGGATTCTCGGGCGAGCAGTACTTC.

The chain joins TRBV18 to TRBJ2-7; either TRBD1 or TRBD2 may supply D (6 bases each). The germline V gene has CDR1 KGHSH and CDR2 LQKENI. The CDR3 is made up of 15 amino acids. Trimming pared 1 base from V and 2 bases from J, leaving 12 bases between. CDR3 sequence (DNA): TGTGCCAGCTCACCACGGGGGGCTGGAGCCTACGAGCAGTACTTC. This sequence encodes CASSPRGAGAYEQYF.

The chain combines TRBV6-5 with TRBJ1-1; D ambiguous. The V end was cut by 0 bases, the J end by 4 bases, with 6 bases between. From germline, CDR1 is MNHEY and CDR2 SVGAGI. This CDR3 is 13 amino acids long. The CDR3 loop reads CASSYSQTTEAFF. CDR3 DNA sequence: TGTGCCAGCAGTTACTCGCAGACCACTGAAGCTTTCTTT.

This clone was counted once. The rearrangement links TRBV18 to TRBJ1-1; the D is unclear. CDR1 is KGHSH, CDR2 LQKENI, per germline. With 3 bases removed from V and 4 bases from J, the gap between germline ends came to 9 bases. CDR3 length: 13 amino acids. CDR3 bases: TGTGCCAGCTCACCCACGAAGAGCACTGAAGCTTTCTTT. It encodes CASSPTKSTEAFF.

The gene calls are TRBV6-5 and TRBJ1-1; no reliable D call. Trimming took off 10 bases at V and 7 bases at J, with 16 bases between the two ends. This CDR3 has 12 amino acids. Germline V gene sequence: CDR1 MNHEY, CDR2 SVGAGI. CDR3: CATTTLASEAFF. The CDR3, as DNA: TGTGCCACCACAACACTCGCCAGTGAAGCTTTCTTT.

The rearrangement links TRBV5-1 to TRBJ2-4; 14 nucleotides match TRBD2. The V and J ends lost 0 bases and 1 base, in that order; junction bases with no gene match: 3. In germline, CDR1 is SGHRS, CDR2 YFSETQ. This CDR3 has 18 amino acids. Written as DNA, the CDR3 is TGCGCCAGCAGCTTGGAAGGGACTAGCGGGAGTGCCAAAAACATTCAGTACTTC. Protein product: CASSLEGTSGSAKNIQYF.

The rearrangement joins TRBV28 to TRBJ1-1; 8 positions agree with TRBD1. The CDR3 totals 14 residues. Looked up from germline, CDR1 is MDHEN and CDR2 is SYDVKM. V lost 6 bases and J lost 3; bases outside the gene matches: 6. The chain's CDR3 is CASRGGQVYTEAFF. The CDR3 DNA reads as TGTGCCAGCAGGGGGGGACAGGTTTACACTGAAGCTTTCTTT.

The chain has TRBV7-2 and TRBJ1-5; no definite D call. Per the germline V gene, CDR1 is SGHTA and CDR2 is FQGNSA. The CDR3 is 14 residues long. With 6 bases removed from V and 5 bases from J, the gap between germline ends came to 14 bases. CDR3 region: CASRPPGDHQPQHF. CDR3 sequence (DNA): TGTGCCAGCAGGCCCCCCGGGGATCATCAGCCCCAGCATTTT.

In DNA, the CDR3 is TGTGCCAGCAGCCCGAGGCGGGTAGGCCAAGAGACCCAGTACTTC. Its protein is CASSPRRVGQETQYF. The chain is built from TRBV7-8 and TRBJ2-5, with D maybe TRBD2 (5 bases). Trimming pared 5 bases from V and 1 base from J, leaving 14 bases between. The germline gives CDR1 SGHVS, CDR2 FQNEAQ. This CDR3 has 15 amino acids.

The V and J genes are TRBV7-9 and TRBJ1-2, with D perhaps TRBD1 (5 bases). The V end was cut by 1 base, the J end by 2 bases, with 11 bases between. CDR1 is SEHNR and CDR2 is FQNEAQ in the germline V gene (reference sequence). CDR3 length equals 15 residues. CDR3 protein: CASSLGRASNYGYTF. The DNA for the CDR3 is TGTGCCAGCAGCTTAGGCAGGGCATCCAACTATGGCTACACCTTC.

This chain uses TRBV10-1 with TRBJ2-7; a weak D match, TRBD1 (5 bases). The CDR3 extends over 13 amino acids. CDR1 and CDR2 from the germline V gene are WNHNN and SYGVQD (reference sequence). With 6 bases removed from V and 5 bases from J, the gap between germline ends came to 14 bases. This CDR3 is CASSESQGNEQYF. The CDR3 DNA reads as TGCGCCAGCAGCGAGAGTCAGGGAAACGAGCAGTACTTC.

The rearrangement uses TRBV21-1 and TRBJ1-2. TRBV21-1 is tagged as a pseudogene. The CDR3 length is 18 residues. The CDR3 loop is CASSRSKCRGFSNYGYTF. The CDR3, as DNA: TGTGCCAGCAGCAGAAGCAAGTGTCGAGGTTTTTCTAACTATGGCTACACCTTC.

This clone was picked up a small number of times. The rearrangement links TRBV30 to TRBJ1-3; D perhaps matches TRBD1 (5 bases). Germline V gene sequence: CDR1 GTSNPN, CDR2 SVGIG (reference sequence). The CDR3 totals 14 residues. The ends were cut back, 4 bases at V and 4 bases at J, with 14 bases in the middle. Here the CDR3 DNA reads TGTGCCTGGATCGGGCAGGGAGCAGGAAACACCATATATTTT. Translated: CAWIGQGAGNTIYF.

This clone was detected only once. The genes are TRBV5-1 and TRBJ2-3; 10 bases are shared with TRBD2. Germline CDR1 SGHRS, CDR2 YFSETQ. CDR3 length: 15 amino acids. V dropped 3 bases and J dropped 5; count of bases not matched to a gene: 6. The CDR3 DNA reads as TGCGCCAGCAGCTCCCAGGGACTAGCGCTAGATACGCAGTATTTT. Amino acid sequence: CASSSQGLALDTQYF.

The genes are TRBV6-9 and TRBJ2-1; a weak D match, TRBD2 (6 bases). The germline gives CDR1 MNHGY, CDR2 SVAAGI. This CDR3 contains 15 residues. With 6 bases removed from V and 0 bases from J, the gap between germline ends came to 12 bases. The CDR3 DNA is TGTGCCAGCAGACGAGGACTATACTCCTACAATGAGCAGTTCTTC. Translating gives CASRRGLYSYNEQFF.

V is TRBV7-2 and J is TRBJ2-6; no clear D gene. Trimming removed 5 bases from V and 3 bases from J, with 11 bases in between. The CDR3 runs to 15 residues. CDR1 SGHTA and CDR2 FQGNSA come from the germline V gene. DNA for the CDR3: TGTGCCAGCAGCCCCCCCCAAGTTGGGGCCAACGTCCTGACTTTC. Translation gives CASSPPQVGANVLTF.

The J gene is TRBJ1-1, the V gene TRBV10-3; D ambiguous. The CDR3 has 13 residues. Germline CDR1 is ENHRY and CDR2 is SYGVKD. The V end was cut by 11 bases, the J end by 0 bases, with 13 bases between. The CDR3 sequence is CALSRALNTEAFF. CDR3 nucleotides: TGTGCCCTCTCGAGAGCCCTGAACACTGAAGCTTTCTTT.